The 25 T cell receptor beta chains listed next were all sequenced from one sample in a study of blood T cells in healthy people across ages. The second PCR ran roughly 7 to 12 cycles with a sample-barcoded 5' primer and J-beta primers. TCRdb reanalysed the 5' RACE reads using MiXCR and keeps one entry per CDR3 protein. This table holds about 940,000 distinct CDR3 sequences, under 50% found once. Input material: blood. These receptors all come from a young man in good health.

The rearrangement links TRBV3-1 to TRBJ2-5, with 11 bases matching TRBD2. Near its end, the DNA agrees better with TRBJ2-7, so the J call may be wrong. CDR3 length: 14 residues. Germline V CDR1 and CDR2: LGHDT, YNNKEL (reference sequence). CDR3 bases: TGTGCCAGCAGCCAAGTACTAGCGGGAGACGAGCAGTACTTC. Its protein is CASSQVLAGDEQYF.

At least ten counts were recorded for this clonotype. This chain uses TRBV20-1 with TRBJ2-7; possibly TRBD2 for D (5 bases). Germline V gene data show CDR1 as DFQATT and CDR2 as SNEGSKA (reference sequence). The V end lost 4 bases, the J end lost 7 bases, and 23 bases lay between the germline ends. This CDR3 has 15 amino acids. The CDR3 is CSAKEGGPGDGEQYF. The CDR3, as DNA: TGCAGTGCTAAAGAAGGAGGTCCTGGGGATGGGGAGCAGTACTTC.

This clonotype was counted once. The genes are TRBV7-2 and TRBJ1-1; D gene ambiguous. Trimming took 0 bases from V and 7 from J, leaving 9 bases between them. This CDR3 region has 13 residues. The germline V gene has CDR1 SGHTA and CDR2 FQGNSA. The CDR3 protein is CASSLALADEAFF. The CDR3 DNA is TGTGCCAGCAGCTTAGCGCTGGCAGATGAAGCTTTCTTT.

Details on this clonotype: Its ends do not fully match the called genes, so a read error is possible. The chain employs TRBV5-1 and TRBJ1-2; 7 bases are shared with TRBD1. Looked up from germline, CDR1 is SGHRS and CDR2 is YFSETQ. The CDR3 loop spans 14 amino acids. The CDR3 coding sequence is TGCGCCAGCAGACAGGGGAATTTTAACTATGGCTACGCCTTC. Protein: CASRQGNFNYGYAF.

This sequence joins TRBV5-1 and TRBJ2-5; possibly TRBD1 for D (6 bases). The CDR3 runs 15 residues. Per the germline V gene, CDR1 is SGHRS and CDR2 is YFSETQ. V was clipped by 7 bases and J by 2 bases, with 18 bases between them. Here the CDR3 reads CASQPTGFHQETQYF. The CDR3 region has the DNA TGCGCCAGCCAACCGACAGGTTTCCATCAAGAGACCCAGTACTTC. Variable domain in full (rest from reference TRBV5-1 and TRBJ2-5): KAGVTQTPRYLIKTRGQQVTLSCSPISGHRSVSWYQQTPGQGLQFLFEYFSETQRNKGNFPGRFSGRQFSNSRSEMNVSTLELGDSALYLCASQPTGFHQETQYFGPGTRLLVL.

V gene TRBV5-1 combines with J gene TRBJ1-2; D unclear. Trimming removed 0 bases at V and 0 bases at J, with 9 bases between. Germline CDR1 SGHRS, CDR2 YFSETQ. The CDR3 spans 15 residues. DNA of the CDR3: TGCGCCAGCAGCTTGGCGGTCAGTTCTAACTATGGCTACACCTTC. Encoded protein: CASSLAVSSNYGYTF.

This clonotype has a count of ten or more. The rearrangement links TRBV20-1 to TRBJ2-7; the D gene is possibly TRBD1 (6 bases). The CDR3 runs to 13 residues. Trimming took off 3 bases at V and 4 bases at J, with 13 bases between the two ends. Germline values: CDR1 DFQATT, CDR2 SNEGSKA (reference sequence). The CDR3 loop reads CSASPQGRYEQYF. CDR3 DNA: TGCAGTGCTAGCCCACAGGGAAGGTACGAGCAGTACTTC.

The chain uses TRBV20-1 and TRBJ2-1; TRBD2 agrees at 12 bases. CDR1 is DFQATT, CDR2 SNEGSKA, per germline (reference sequence). CDR3 length: 14 residues. V gave up 6 bases and J gave up 5 bases; unmatched junction bases: 5. The CDR3 DNA reads TGCAGTGCCAAGACTAGCGGGGGCAACAATGAGCAGTTCTTC. This codes for CSAKTSGGNNEQFF.

The chain links TRBV7-9 to TRBJ1-1, with a tentative D call TRBD1 (6 bases). V lost 4 bases and J 8 bases, leaving 17 bases between the germline ends. CDR1 is SEHNR and CDR2 is FQNEAQ in the germline V gene (reference sequence). The length of the CDR3 is 14 residues. The CDR3 DNA reads as TGTGCCAGCAGCTCCCCGACAGGAGGACAAGAAGCTTTCTTT. It encodes CASSSPTGGQEAFF.

This clonotype occurred a few times. This chain joins TRBV21-1 and TRBJ2-7; TRBD1 is the table's D call and was not checked against the DNA. TRBV21-1 is a pseudogene locus. This CDR3 has 14 amino acids. CDR3 sequence reads: CASSCRHRVYEQYF. The CDR3, as DNA: TGTGCCAGCAGCTGCCGGCACAGGGTCTACGAGCAGTACTTC.

This clonotype came up once. This may be a read error: a much more frequent sequence differs by one nucleotide. The genes are TRBV4-1 and TRBJ2-7, with 7 positions matching TRBD2. This CDR3 contains 14 residues. Germline CDR1 is MGHRA and CDR2 is YSYEKL. The junction had 6 bases not matched to a gene; V was cut back by 0 bases and J by 7 bases. The CDR3 region is CASSQEPSGNEQYF. The CDR3 DNA reads as TGCGCCAGCAGCCAAGAGCCTAGCGGCAATGAGCAGTACTTC.

This clonotype was detected only a few times. The J gene is TRBJ2-5, the V gene TRBV20-1, with D hard to call. Trimming shortened V by 0 bases and J by 5 bases, and 10 bases separated the two germline ends. Looked up from germline, CDR1 is DFQATT and CDR2 is SNEGSKA (reference sequence). This CDR3 has 13 amino acids. In DNA, the CDR3 is TGCAGTGCTAGAGATATCCGTTTGGAGACCCAGTACTTC. Protein product: CSARDIRLETQYF.

This clonotype was observed a handful of times. V usage is TRBV11-1 and J usage is TRBJ2-7; either TRBD1 or TRBD2 may fit D (7 bases each). The CDR3 loop spans 15 amino acids. Germline V gene data show CDR1 as SGHAT and CDR2 as FQDESV (reference sequence). With 5 bases removed from V and 8 bases from J, the gap between germline ends came to 22 bases. The CDR3 coding sequence is TGTGCCAGCAGCCCAACGGGGGGACAGAGGTTCAAGCAGTACTTC. Translated: CASSPTGGQRFKQYF.

The J gene is TRBJ2-5, the V gene TRBV3-1; D might be TRBD1 (6 bases). The tail of the sequence fits TRBJ2-7 better, so the J call may be wrong. Per the germline V gene, CDR1 is LGHDT and CDR2 is YNNKEL (reference sequence). The CDR3 is made up of 13 amino acids. Written as DNA, the CDR3 is TGTGCCAGCAGCTCTATCCAGGGGTACGAGCAGTACTTC. Amino acid sequence: CASSSIQGYEQYF.

V gene TRBV12-3 or TRBV12-4 combines with J gene TRBJ1-5; D is unresolved. The CDR3 consists of 13 residues. The V gene lost 5 bases and the J gene lost 7 bases, with 12 bases spanning the gap. The CDR3 bases are TGTGCCAGCAGTCCGGGGTTCGGGCAGCCCCAGCATTTT. This translates into CASSPGFGQPQHF.

V usage is TRBV28 and J usage is TRBJ2-7; D gene unclear. The closer fit of TRBJ2-5 to the DNA end suggests the J call may be wrong. The germline V gene encodes CDR1 MDHEN and CDR2 SYDVKM. The CDR3 runs 15 residues. CDR3 amino acids: CASNYTTTRQETQYF. The CDR3 DNA follows: TGTGCCAGCAACTATACCACCACGCGGCAAGAGACCCAGTACTTC.

The genes are TRBV4-2 and TRBJ2-6; D is unclear. The germline CDR1 and CDR2 sequences are LGHNA and YNFKEQ. V lost 1 base and J 2 bases, leaving 9 bases between the germline ends. The CDR3 spans 16 residues. The CDR3 reads CASSQGLVPGANVLTF. CDR3 coding DNA: TGTGCCAGCAGCCAAGGGCTCGTCCCTGGGGCCAACGTCCTGACTTTC.

This chain connects TRBV29-1 to TRBJ1-1; D remains ambiguous. Trimming removed 4 bases from V and 0 bases from J, with 12 bases in between. The CDR3 has 14 amino acids. Germline V gene sequence: CDR1 SQVTM, CDR2 ANQGSEA. CDR3 residues: CSVGFSSMNTEAFF. DNA of the CDR3: TGCAGCGTTGGGTTTAGCAGCATGAACACTGAAGCTTTCTTT.

The rearrangement joins TRBV20-1 to TRBJ2-3; TRBD2 matches at 11 bases. V lost 5 bases, J lost 2 bases, and 9 bases stayed unmatched. This CDR3 has 16 residues. Germline V gene sequence: CDR1 DFQATT, CDR2 SNEGSKA (reference sequence). The CDR3 loop is CSAPPRGLAVTDTQYF. DNA for the CDR3: TGCAGTGCTCCCCCCCGGGGACTAGCGGTCACAGATACGCAGTATTTT.

V gene TRBV7-3 combines with J gene TRBJ1-1; D is perhaps TRBD1 (6 bases). Germline-derived CDR1 and CDR2 are SGHTA and FQGTGA. The CDR3 spans 14 residues. The germline V and J ends were trimmed by 6 bases and 0 bases, with 11 bases remaining between them. The CDR3 bases are TGTGCCAGCAGACTGGGACATCTGAACACTGAAGCTTTCTTT. This sequence encodes CASRLGHLNTEAFF. Complete variable domain (other parts from reference TRBV7-3 and TRBJ1-1): GAGVSQTPSNKVTEKGKYVELRCDPISGHTALYWYRQSLGQGPEFLIYFQGTGAADDSGLPNDRFFAVRPEGSVSTLKIQRTERGDSAVYLCASRLGHLNTEAFFGQGTRLTVV.

The gene calls are TRBV2 and TRBJ2-3, with D possibly being TRBD2 (6 bases). V was trimmed by 6 bases and J by 1 base, leaving 17 bases between them. The CDR3 is made up of 16 amino acids. Germline CDR1 and CDR2: SNHLY and FYNNEI. DNA of the CDR3: TGTGCCAGCAGGAGTGGGGGGTTGGTAGGCACAGATACGCAGTATTTT. This gives the protein CASRSGGLVGTDTQYF.

The gene calls are TRBV28 and TRBJ1-1, with 7 bases aligning to TRBD1. Germline assignment: CDR1 MDHEN and CDR2 SYDVKM. The CDR3 is 17 residues long. Trimming at V came to 5 bases and at J to 5 bases, leaving 17 bases not matched to a gene. The CDR3 region has the DNA TGTGCCAGCAGTCCAACCAATAATAACAGGGGCCGGACTGAAGCTTTCTTT. This codes for CASSPTNNNRGRTEAFF. The full variable domain, completed using reference TRBV28 and TRBJ1-1, is DVKVTQSSRYLVKRTGEKVFLECVQDMDHENMFWYRQDPGLGLRLIYFSYDVKMKEKGDIPEGYSVSREKKERFSLILESASTNQTSMYLCASSPTNNNRGRTEAFFGQGTRLTVV.

V gene TRBV5-5 combines with J gene TRBJ2-3; 9 bases line up with TRBD2. The CDR3 sequence is 15 residues long. V trimming: 1 base; J trimming: 1 base; junction bases outside the gene matches: 1. Germline V gene sequence: CDR1 SGHKS, CDR2 YYEKEE (reference sequence). The CDR3 bases are TGTGCCAGCAGCTTGTGGACTAGCGGCACAGATACGCAGTATTTT. Translation gives CASSLWTSGTDTQYF.

The CDR3 loop is CASSPPSSPGGYTF. The CDR3 nucleotides are TGTGCCAGCTCACCACCTAGCTCCCCAGGGGGCTACACCTTC. The V gene is TRBV18, the J gene TRBJ1-2; a weak D match, TRBD1 (5 bases). The V end lost 0 bases, the J end lost 8 bases, and 13 bases lay between the germline ends. CDR1 and CDR2 from the germline V gene are KGHSH and LQKENI. The CDR3 is 14 residues long.

V is TRBV3-1 and J is TRBJ2-7; TRBD1 aligns across 9 bases. TRBJ2-5 matches the DNA end more closely, so the J call is doubtful. CDR1 and CDR2 (germline): LGHDT, YNNKEL (reference sequence). CDR3 length: 15 amino acids. This chain's CDR3 is CASSLGTGMRETQYF. The CDR3 DNA reads TGTGCCAGCAGCCTCGGGACAGGGATGCGCGAGACCCAGTACTTC.